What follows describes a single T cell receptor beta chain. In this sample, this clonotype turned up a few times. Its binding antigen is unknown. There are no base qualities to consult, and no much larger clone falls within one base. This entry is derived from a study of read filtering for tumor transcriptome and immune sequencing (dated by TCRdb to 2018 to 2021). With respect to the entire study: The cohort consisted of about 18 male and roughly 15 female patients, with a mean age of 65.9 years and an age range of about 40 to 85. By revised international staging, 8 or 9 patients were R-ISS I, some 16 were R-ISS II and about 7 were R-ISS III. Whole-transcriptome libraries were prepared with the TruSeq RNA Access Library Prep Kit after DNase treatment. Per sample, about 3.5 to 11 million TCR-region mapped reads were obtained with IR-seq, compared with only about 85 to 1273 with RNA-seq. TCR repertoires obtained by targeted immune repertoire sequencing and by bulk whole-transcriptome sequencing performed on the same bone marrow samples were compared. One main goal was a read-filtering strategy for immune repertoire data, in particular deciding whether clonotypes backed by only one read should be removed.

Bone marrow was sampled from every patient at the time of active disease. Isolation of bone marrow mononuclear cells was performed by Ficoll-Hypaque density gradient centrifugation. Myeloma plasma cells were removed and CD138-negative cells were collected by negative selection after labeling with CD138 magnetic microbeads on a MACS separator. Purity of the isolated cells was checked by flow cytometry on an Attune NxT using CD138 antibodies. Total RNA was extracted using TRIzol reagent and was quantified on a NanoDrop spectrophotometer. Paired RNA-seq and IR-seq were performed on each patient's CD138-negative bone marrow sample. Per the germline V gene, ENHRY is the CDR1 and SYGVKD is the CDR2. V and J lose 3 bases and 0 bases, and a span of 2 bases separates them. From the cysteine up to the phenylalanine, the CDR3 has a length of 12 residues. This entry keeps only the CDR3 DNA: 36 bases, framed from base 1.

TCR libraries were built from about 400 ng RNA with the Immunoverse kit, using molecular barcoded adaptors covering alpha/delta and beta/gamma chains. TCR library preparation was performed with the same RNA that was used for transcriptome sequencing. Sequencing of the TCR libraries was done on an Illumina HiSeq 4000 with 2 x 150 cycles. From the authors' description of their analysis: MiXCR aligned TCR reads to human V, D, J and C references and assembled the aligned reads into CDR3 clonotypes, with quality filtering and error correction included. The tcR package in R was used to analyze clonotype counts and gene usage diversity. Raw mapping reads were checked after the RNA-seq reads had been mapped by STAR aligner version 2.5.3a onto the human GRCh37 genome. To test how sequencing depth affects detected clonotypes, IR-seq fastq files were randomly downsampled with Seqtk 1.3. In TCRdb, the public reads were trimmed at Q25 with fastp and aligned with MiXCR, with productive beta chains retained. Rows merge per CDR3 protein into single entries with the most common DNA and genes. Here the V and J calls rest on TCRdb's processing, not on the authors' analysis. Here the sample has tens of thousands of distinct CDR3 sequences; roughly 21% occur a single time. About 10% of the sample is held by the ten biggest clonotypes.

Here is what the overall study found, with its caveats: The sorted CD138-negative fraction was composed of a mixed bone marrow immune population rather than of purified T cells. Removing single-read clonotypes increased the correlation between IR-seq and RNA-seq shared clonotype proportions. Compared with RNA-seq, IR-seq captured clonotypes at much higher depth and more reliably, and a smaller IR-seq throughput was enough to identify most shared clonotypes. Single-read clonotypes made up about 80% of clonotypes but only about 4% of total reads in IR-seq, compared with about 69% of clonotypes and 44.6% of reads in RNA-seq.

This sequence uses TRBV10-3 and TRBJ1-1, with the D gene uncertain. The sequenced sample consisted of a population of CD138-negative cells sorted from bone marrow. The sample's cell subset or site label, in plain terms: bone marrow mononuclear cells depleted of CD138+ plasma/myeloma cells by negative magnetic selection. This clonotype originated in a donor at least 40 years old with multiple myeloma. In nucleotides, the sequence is TGTGCCATCAGTGATCTGAACACTGAAGCTTTCTTT. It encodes CAISDLNTEAFF.